This TCR beta chain is drawn from a study of blood T cell repertoires in COVID-19. Measured with immunoSEQ multiplex PCR; TCRdb has only the in-frame clones, and not every one. The table lists about 280,000 clones, approximately 90% of them singletons. Participants were aged 18 to 89 years, lived in under 30 US areas, and enrolled virtually. Allocation to cohorts depended on clinical history reported by the participants. From germline, CDR1 is MNHEY and CDR2 SVGAGI. V shed 7 bases, J shed 1 base, and the junction held 2 bases outside the gene matches. This CDR3 is built from 14 residues. The sequenced sample was PBMCs or T cells enriched from blood (not recorded which). The chain recombines TRBV6-5 with TRBJ2-3, with 10 bases aligning to TRBD2. This clonotype was obtained from a woman aged 25 to 45 with acute COVID-19. The CDR3 coding sequence is TGTGCCAGCAACGGACTAGCGGGCACAGATACGCAGTATTTT. This encodes CASNGLAGTDTQYF.